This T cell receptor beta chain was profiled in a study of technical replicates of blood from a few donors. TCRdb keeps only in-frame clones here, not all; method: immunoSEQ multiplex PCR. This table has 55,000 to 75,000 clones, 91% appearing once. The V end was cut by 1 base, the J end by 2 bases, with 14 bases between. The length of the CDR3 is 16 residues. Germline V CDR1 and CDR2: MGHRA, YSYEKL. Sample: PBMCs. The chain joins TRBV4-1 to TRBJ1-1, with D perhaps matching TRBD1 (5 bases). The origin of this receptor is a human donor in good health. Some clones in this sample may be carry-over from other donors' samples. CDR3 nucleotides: TGCGCCAGCAGCCAAGCCGGGGGGGAACTTAACACTGAAGCTTTCTTT. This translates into CASSQAGGELNTEAFF.